A selection of T cell receptor beta chains follows, all from one sample in a study of blood T cell repertoires in COVID-19. Repertoires were generated with immunoSEQ multiplex PCR, while TCRdb's copy carries only in-frame clones and drops some. This table has approximately 110,000 clones, approximately 80% appearing once. Input material: peripheral blood. The receptors originated from a woman aged 70-85 years with acute or convalescent COVID-19. Each CDR3 is given with its conserved first and last residue. A D gene is named only where the DNA matches it firmly. Clone sizes are given selectively: once, few, many, or a class where the clone is expanded.

v_gene: TRBV5-1; j_gene: TRBJ2-2; abundance: NA; d_gene: TRBD2; CDR3nt: TGCGCCAGCAGCCGGGACGGCGGGGGCGGGGAGCTGTTTTTT; CDR3aa: CASSRDGGGGELFF
v_gene: TRBV7-8; j_gene: TRBJ2-5; abundance: NA; d_gene: NA; CDR3nt: TGTGCCAGCAGCCCTCGACAGCAAGAGACCCAGTACTTC; CDR3aa: CASSPRQQETQYF
v_gene: TRBV19; j_gene: TRBJ1-2; abundance: NA; d_gene: TRBD1; CDR3nt: TGTGCCAGTAGTTATCCGGGACAGGGGTACTCTAACTATGGCTACACCTTC; CDR3aa: CASSYPGQGYSNYGYTF
v_gene: TRBV9; j_gene: TRBJ2-2; abundance: NA; d_gene: NA; CDR3nt: TGTGCCAGCAGCGTACAGGGTAATAGGGCCGGGGAGCTGTTTTTT; CDR3aa: CASSVQGNRAGELFF
v_gene: TRBV16; j_gene: TRBJ1-6; abundance: NA; d_gene: NA; CDR3nt: TGTGCCAGCAGCCAAGGGAGGGTGGTAAGATCACCCCTCCACTTT; CDR3aa: CASSQGRVVRSPLHF
v_gene: TRBV28; j_gene: TRBJ1-6; abundance: NA; d_gene: NA; CDR3nt: TGTGCCTTAAGGGGGTCTATGGATTCACCCCTCCACTTT; CDR3aa: CALRGSMDSPLHF
v_gene: TRBV3-1/TRBV3-2; j_gene: TRBJ1-5; abundance: NA; d_gene: TRBD1; CDR3nt: TGTGCCAGCAGCCCCGGGACAGACAATCAGCCCCAGCATTTT; CDR3aa: CASSPGTDNQPQHF
v_gene: TRBV14; j_gene: TRBJ1-2; abundance: once; d_gene: NA; CDR3nt: TGTGCCAGCAGCCAAGATATCGACCAGGCGGGCTACACCTTC; CDR3aa: CASSQDIDQAGYTF
v_gene: TRBV9; j_gene: TRBJ2-1; abundance: NA; d_gene: TRBD2; CDR3nt: TGTGCCAGCAGCCCAAAGACTAGCGGGGGGGTTCAGTTCTTC; CDR3aa: CASSPKTSGGVQFF
v_gene: TRBV5-1; j_gene: TRBJ1-2; abundance: NA; d_gene: NA; CDR3nt: TGCGCCAGCAGCTTTACACAGGAAATAGGTGGCTACACCTTC; CDR3aa: CASSFTQEIGGYTF
v_gene: TRBV5-1; j_gene: TRBJ1-4; abundance: few; d_gene: TRBD1; CDR3nt: TGCGCCAGCAGCTTCACCGGGACAGGAGAAAAACTGTTTTTT; CDR3aa: CASSFTGTGEKLFF
v_gene: TRBV3-1/TRBV3-2; j_gene: TRBJ2-3; abundance: NA; d_gene: NA; CDR3nt: TGTGCCAGCAGCCAAGACAGGCTAGCTCGATCCGATACGCAGTATTTT; CDR3aa: CASSQDRLARSDTQYF
v_gene: TRBV25-1; j_gene: TRBJ2-7; abundance: NA; d_gene: TRBD1; CDR3nt: TGTGCCAGCAGTTCGGACAGGGCTGGGACCTACGAGCAGTACTTC; CDR3aa: CASSSDRAGTYEQYF
v_gene: TRBV3-1/TRBV3-2; j_gene: TRBJ2-1; abundance: NA; d_gene: TRBD2; CDR3nt: TGTGCCAGCAGCCAAGACCCCTTATTAGCGGGGAAGCAGTTCTTC; CDR3aa: CASSQDPLLAGKQFF
v_gene: TRBV25-1; j_gene: TRBJ1-4; abundance: NA; d_gene: TRBD1; CDR3nt: TGTGCCAGCAGTGCCACCTGGACAGGGCCGAATGAAAAACTGTTTTTT; CDR3aa: CASSATWTGPNEKLFF
v_gene: TRBV5-1; j_gene: TRBJ2-7; abundance: NA; d_gene: TRBD1; CDR3nt: TGCGCCAGCAGTTTACGACCGGGACAGGGGAGTTACGAGCAGTACTTC; CDR3aa: CASSLRPGQGSYEQYF
v_gene: TRBV28; j_gene: TRBJ1-2; abundance: NA; d_gene: TRBD1; CDR3nt: TGTGCCAGCAGTTCCGGGACAGGGGTCCTTGATGGCTACACCTTC; CDR3aa: CASSSGTGVLDGYTF
v_gene: TRBV9; j_gene: TRBJ1-2; abundance: NA; d_gene: TRBD1; CDR3nt: TGTGCCAGCACGGAAAGGGGGACAGATAACTATGGCTACACCTTC; CDR3aa: CASTERGTDNYGYTF
v_gene: TRBV6-6; j_gene: TRBJ1-2; abundance: NA; d_gene: TRBD1; CDR3nt: TGTGCCAGCAGTCCGGGGGGACCTCGACAGGGGAGGAATGGCTACACCTTC; CDR3aa: CASSPGGPRQGRNGYTF
v_gene: TRBV5-4; j_gene: TRBJ1-2; abundance: medium-sized; d_gene: NA; CDR3nt: TGTGCCAGCAGCTTGGACAGGTTAGGGTATGGCTACACCTTC; CDR3aa: CASSLDRLGYGYTF
v_gene: TRBV7-2; j_gene: TRBJ2-7; abundance: few; d_gene: NA; CDR3nt: TGTGCCAGCAGCTTGGACAAAAGCTCCTACGAGCAGTACTTC; CDR3aa: CASSLDKSSYEQYF
v_gene: TRBV24-1; j_gene: TRBJ2-5; abundance: NA; d_gene: NA; CDR3nt: TGTGCCACCAGTGACAGCCTAGCGAGAGAGACCCAGTACTTC; CDR3aa: CATSDSLARETQYF
v_gene: TRBV11-3; j_gene: TRBJ1-1; abundance: NA; d_gene: NA; CDR3nt: TGTGCCAGCAGCTTACTCCCGAACACTGAAGCTTTCTTT; CDR3aa: CASSLLPNTEAFF
v_gene: TRBV15; j_gene: TRBJ2-3; abundance: NA; d_gene: TRBD2; CDR3nt: TGTGCCACCAGCAGATCCCGGGGGACTAGCGGGCTTAGCACAGATACGCAGTATTTT; CDR3aa: CATSRSRGTSGLSTDTQYF
v_gene: TRBV6-5; j_gene: TRBJ2-1; abundance: once; d_gene: TRBD2; CDR3nt: TGTGCCAGCAGTTACCGGCGGGAGCATGAGCAGTTCTTC; CDR3aa: CASSYRREHEQFF
v_gene: TRBV6-1; j_gene: TRBJ2-6; abundance: NA; d_gene: NA; CDR3nt: TGTGCCAGCAGTGAAGCTACAGGGAGGGCCAACGTCCTGACTTTC; CDR3aa: CASSEATGRANVLTF
v_gene: TRBV7-2; j_gene: TRBJ2-1; abundance: once; d_gene: NA; CDR3nt: TGTGCCAGCAGGGATTCGGGAGTTTTGGACAATGAGCAGTTCTTC; CDR3aa: CASRDSGVLDNEQFF
v_gene: TRBV3-1/TRBV3-2; j_gene: TRBJ2-5; abundance: NA; d_gene: TRBD2; CDR3nt: TGTGCCAGCAGCCTATCTAGCGGGGGGCAAGAGACCCAGTACTTC; CDR3aa: CASSLSSGGQETQYF
v_gene: TRBV9; j_gene: TRBJ1-1; abundance: NA; d_gene: NA; CDR3nt: TGTGCCAGCAGCGTATACGCTGGGCTCAACACTGAAGCTTTCTTT; CDR3aa: CASSVYAGLNTEAFF
v_gene: TRBV6-5; j_gene: TRBJ2-7; abundance: NA; d_gene: NA; CDR3nt: TGTGCAGGGGGGGAGGCAGCCTACGAGCAGTACTTC; CDR3aa: CAGGEAAYEQYF
v_gene: TRBV5-1; j_gene: TRBJ2-2; abundance: NA; d_gene: TRBD2; CDR3nt: TGCGCCAGCAGCCCTGGGACTAGCGGGAACACCGGGGAGCTGTTTTTT; CDR3aa: CASSPGTSGNTGELFF
v_gene: TRBV30; j_gene: TRBJ2-2; abundance: few; d_gene: TRBD2; CDR3nt: TGTGCCTGGAGTGCCCTAAGCGGGGGTTACACCGGGGAGCTGTTTTTT; CDR3aa: CAWSALSGGYTGELFF
v_gene: TRBV5-1; j_gene: TRBJ2-2; abundance: NA; d_gene: TRBD1; CDR3nt: TGCGCCAGCAGCACCGGGACAGGTAACACCGGGGAGCTGTTTTTT; CDR3aa: CASSTGTGNTGELFF
v_gene: TRBV9; j_gene: TRBJ1-4; abundance: NA; d_gene: NA; CDR3nt: TGTGCCAGCAGCGTATCCGGGGACTCAACTAATGAAAAACTGTTTTTT; CDR3aa: CASSVSGDSTNEKLFF
v_gene: TRBV5-6; j_gene: TRBJ1-1; abundance: NA; d_gene: NA; CDR3nt: TGTGCCAGCAGCCTGGGGGCAGATGAAGCTTTCTTT; CDR3aa: CASSLGADEAFF
v_gene: TRBV19; j_gene: TRBJ1-1; abundance: NA; d_gene: NA; CDR3nt: TGTGCCAGTAGTACCGGGGGGGGAATCCTGAACACTGAAGCTTTCTTT; CDR3aa: CASSTGGGILNTEAFF
v_gene: TRBV5-1; j_gene: TRBJ1-1; abundance: NA; d_gene: NA; CDR3nt: TGCGCCAGCAGCCCCCGGGACACCAACACTGAAGCTTTCTTT; CDR3aa: CASSPRDTNTEAFF
v_gene: TRBV5-6; j_gene: TRBJ2-2; abundance: NA; d_gene: NA; CDR3nt: TGTGCCAGCAGCTTGGATGTTGGAGGGAAGGACACCGGGGAGCTGTTTTTT; CDR3aa: CASSLDVGGKDTGELFF
v_gene: TRBV19; j_gene: TRBJ1-2; abundance: once; d_gene: NA; CDR3nt: TGTGCCAGCCTCCCCCGTCGGGGGGCCCACTATGGCTACACCTTC; CDR3aa: CASLPRRGAHYGYTF
v_gene: TRBV12-3/TRBV12-4; j_gene: TRBJ2-7; abundance: once; d_gene: NA; CDR3nt: TGTGCCAGCAGTCTCCGGAGTCTTGGCGAGCAGTACTTC; CDR3aa: CASSLRSLGEQYF
v_gene: TRBV7-9; j_gene: TRBJ2-7; abundance: NA; d_gene: TRBD2; CDR3nt: TGTGCCAGCAGAGCGGGGTGGTCCTACGAGCAGTACTTC; CDR3aa: CASRAGWSYEQYF
v_gene: TRBV3-1/TRBV3-2; j_gene: TRBJ2-7; abundance: NA; d_gene: NA; CDR3nt: TGTGCCAGCAGCCAAGTTTCTAGCTACCAGCAGTACTTT; CDR3aa: CASSQVSSYQQYF
v_gene: TRBV29-1; j_gene: TRBJ1-1; abundance: NA; d_gene: NA; CDR3nt: TGCAGCGTTTTGACAGAGTTAAACACTGAAGCTTTCTTT; CDR3aa: CSVLTELNTEAFF
v_gene: TRBV29-1; j_gene: TRBJ2-5; abundance: NA; d_gene: TRBD1; CDR3nt: TGCAGCGTGTCCCCGGGACAGGGGGGGGAGACCCAGTACTTC; CDR3aa: CSVSPGQGGETQYF
v_gene: TRBV29-1; j_gene: TRBJ1-2; abundance: NA; d_gene: NA; CDR3nt: TGCAGCGTTGTGAGACTCCCCCAAGCTAACTATGGCTACACCTTC; CDR3aa: CSVVRLPQANYGYTF
v_gene: TRBV12-3/TRBV12-4; j_gene: TRBJ1-2; abundance: NA; d_gene: TRBD1; CDR3nt: TGTGCCAGCACCCTGACAGGGGAGGGCTACACCTTC; CDR3aa: CASTLTGEGYTF
v_gene: TRBV5-4; j_gene: TRBJ1-6; abundance: NA; d_gene: TRBD1; CDR3nt: TGTGCCAGCAGCTCCGGACAGGGGAATAATTCACCCCTCCACTTT; CDR3aa: CASSSGQGNNSPLHF
v_gene: TRBV5-4; j_gene: TRBJ2-7; abundance: NA; d_gene: TRBD2; CDR3nt: TGTGCCAGCAGCTCCTTAGCGGGGGGCGGCCCGGGGGGTGACTTC; CDR3aa: CASSSLAGGGPGGDF
v_gene: TRBV19; j_gene: TRBJ2-2; abundance: NA; d_gene: TRBD1; CDR3nt: TGTGCCAGTAGTCGGGACAGTCGTAACACCGGGGAGCTGTTTTTT; CDR3aa: CASSRDSRNTGELFF